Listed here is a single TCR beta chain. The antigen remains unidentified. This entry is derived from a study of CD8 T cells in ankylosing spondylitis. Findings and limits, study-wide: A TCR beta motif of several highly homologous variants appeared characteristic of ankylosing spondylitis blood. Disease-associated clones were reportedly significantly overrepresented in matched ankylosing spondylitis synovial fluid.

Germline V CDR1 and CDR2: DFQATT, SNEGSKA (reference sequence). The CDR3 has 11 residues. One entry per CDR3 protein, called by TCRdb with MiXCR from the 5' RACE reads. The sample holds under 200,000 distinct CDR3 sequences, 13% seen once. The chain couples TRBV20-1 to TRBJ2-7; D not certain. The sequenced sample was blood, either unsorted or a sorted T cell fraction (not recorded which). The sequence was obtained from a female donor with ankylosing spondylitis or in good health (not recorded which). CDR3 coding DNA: TGCAGCCTCACGTTGGGGTACGAGCAGTACTTC. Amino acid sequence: CSLTLGYEQYF.